What follows describes a single T cell receptor (beta chain). Produced via immunoSEQ multiplex PCR; TCRdb's table is partial and in-frame only. The table records approximately 300,000 clones, around 90% of them present only once. The recovered donors of Cohort 3 showed two negative PCRs, clearance, or symptom resolution. This entry comes from a study of blood T cell repertoires in COVID-19. Background on the study: PBMCs, B-cell-depleted T cells, or T cells provided the cDNA or gDNA that made up the material.

The CDR3 loop spans 15 amino acids. V gave up 1 base and J gave up 4 bases; unmatched junction bases: 5. Germline V CDR1 and CDR2: SEHNR, FQNEAQ (reference sequence). This receptor was identified in a man aged 60-69 years who had recovered from COVID-19. The rearrangement uses TRBV7-9 and TRBJ1-1, with TRBD1 matching over 8 bases. Sequencing was performed on PBMCs or T cells enriched from blood (not recorded which). The CDR3 coding sequence is TGTGCCAGCAGCTTAGGGGCAGGGGGCCTCACTGAAGCTTTCTTT. Its translation is CASSLGAGGLTEAFF.